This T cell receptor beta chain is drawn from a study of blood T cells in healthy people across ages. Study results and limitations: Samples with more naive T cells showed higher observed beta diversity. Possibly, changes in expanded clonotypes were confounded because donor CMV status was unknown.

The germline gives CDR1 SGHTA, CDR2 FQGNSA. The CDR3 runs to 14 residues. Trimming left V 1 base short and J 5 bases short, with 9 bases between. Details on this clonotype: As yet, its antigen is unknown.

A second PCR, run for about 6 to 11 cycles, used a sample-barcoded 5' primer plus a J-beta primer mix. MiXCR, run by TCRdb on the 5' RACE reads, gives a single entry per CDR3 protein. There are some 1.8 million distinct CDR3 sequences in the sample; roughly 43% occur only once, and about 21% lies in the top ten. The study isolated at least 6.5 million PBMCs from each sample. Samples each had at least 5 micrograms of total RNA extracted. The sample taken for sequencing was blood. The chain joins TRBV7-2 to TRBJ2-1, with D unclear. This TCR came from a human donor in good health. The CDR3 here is CASSLDPSNNEQFF. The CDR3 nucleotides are TGTGCCAGCAGCTTAGATCCGTCTAACAATGAGCAGTTCTTC.